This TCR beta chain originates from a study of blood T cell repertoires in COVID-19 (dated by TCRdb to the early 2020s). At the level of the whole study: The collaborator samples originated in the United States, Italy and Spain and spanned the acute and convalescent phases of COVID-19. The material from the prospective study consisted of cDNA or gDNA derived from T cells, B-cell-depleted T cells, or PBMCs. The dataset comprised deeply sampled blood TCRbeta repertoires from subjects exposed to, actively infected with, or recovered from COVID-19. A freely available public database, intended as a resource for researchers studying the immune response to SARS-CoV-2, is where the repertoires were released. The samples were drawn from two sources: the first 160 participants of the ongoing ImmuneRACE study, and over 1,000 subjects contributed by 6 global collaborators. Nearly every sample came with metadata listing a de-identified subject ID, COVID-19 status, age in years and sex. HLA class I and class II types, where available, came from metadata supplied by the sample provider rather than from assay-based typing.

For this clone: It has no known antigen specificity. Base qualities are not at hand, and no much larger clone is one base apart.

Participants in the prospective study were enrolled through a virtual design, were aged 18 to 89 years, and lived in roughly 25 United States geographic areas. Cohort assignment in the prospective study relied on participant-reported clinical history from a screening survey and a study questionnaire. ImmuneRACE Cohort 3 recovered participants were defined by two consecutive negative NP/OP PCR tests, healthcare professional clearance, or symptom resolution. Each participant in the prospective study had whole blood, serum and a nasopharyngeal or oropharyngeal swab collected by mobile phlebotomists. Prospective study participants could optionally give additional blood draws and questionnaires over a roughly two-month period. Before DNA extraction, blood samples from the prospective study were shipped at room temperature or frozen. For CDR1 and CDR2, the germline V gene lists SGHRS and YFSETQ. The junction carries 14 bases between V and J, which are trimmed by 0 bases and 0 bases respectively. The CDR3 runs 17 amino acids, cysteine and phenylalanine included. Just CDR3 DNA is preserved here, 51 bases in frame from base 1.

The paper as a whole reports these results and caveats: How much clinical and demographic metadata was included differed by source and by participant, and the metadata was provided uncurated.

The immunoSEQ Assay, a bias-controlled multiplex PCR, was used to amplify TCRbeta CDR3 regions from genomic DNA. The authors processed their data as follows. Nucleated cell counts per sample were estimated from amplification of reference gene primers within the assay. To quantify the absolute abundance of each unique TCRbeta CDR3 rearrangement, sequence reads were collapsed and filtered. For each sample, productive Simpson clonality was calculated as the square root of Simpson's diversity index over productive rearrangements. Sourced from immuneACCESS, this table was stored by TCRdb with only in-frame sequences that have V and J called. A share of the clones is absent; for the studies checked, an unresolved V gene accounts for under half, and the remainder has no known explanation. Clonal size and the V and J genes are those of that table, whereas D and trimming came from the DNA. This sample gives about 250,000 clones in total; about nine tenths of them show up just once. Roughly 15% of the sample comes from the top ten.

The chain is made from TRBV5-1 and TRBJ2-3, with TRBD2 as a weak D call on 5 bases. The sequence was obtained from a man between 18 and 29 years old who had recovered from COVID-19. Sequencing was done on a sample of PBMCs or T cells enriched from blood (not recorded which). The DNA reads TGCGCCAGCAGCTTGGCCCGTCGGGGTCCTAGCACAGATACGCAGTATTTT. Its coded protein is CASSLARRGPSTDTQYF. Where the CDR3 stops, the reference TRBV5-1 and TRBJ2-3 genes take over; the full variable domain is KAGVTQTPRYLIKTRGQQVTLSCSPISGHRSVSWYQQTPGQGLQFLFEYFSETQRNKGNFPGRFSGRQFSNSRSEMNVSTLELGDSALYLCASSLARRGPSTDTQYFGPGTRLTVL.